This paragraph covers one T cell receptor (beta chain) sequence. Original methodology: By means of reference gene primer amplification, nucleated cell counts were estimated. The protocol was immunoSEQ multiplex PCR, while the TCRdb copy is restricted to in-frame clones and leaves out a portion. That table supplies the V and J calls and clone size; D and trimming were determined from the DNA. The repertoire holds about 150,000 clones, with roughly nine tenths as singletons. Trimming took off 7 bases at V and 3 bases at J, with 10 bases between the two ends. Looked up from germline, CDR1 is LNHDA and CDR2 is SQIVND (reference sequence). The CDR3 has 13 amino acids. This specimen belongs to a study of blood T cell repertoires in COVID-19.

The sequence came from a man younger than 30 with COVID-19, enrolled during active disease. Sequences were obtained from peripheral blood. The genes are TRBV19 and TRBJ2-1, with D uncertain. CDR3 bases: TGTGCCAGTACGAGTAGCAGCTACAATGAGCAGTTCTTC. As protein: CASTSSSYNEQFF. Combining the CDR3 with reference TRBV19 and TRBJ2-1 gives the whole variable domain DGGITQSPKYLFRKEGQNVTLSCEQNLNHDAMYWYRQDPGQGLRLIYYSQIVNDFQKGDIAEGYSVSREKKESFPLTVTSAQKNPTAFYLCASTSSSYNEQFFGPGTRLTVL.